This entry concerns a single TCR beta chain. The antigen this receptor binds is unknown. Within one base of it there is no much larger clone, and no base qualities were kept. The entry originates in a study of blood T cell repertoires in COVID-19 (dated by TCRdb to 2019 to 2021). Regarding the study in general: Samples from collaborators originated in the United States, Italy and Spain and spanned both the acute and convalescent phases of COVID-19. The samples were drawn from two sources: the first 160 participants of the ongoing ImmuneRACE study, and 1,000 to 1,500 subjects contributed by 6 global collaborators. The repertoires were released in a freely available public database intended as a resource for research on the immune response to SARS-CoV-2. Where HLA class I and class II types were available, the types were taken from metadata supplied by the sample provider, not from assay-based typing. A de-identified subject ID, COVID-19 status, age in years and sex were almost always included in the sample metadata. The prospective study material was composed of cDNA or gDNA derived from T cells, B-cell-depleted T cells, or PBMCs. Subjects who had been exposed to COVID-19, were actively infected with it, or had recovered from it provided the deeply sampled blood TCRbeta repertoires that made up the dataset.

Study-wide findings and limitations: The quantity of clinical and demographic metadata differed by source and by participant and was supplied without curation.

Each collaborating institution followed its own protocols to collect whole blood in K2EDTA tubes. For TCRbeta analysis, collaborators shipped samples in one of three forms: frozen whole blood, isolated PBMCs, or DNA extracted from either of those sample types. The immunoSEQ Assay, a bias-controlled multiplex PCR, was used to amplify TCRbeta CDR3 regions from genomic DNA. In the authors' own workflow: Within the assay, amplification of reference gene primers was used to estimate how many nucleated cells each sample contained. Sequence reads were collapsed and filtered to measure the absolute abundance of every unique TCRbeta CDR3 rearrangement. For each sample, productive Simpson clonality was calculated as the square root of Simpson's diversity index across productive rearrangements. TCRdb re-hosts the immuneACCESS table, in-frame sequences only. Its copies lack some clones; in the studies checked, an unresolved V gene accounts for under half of them, and the cause for the rest is not known. V and J calls and clone size follow that table, whereas D and trimming were derived from the DNA. This sample gives about 24,000 clones in total; around nine tenths of them show up just once. About 5.2% of the sample belongs to the ten largest clones.

Sequencing was performed on peripheral blood. The receptor was isolated from a man over 45 with active COVID-19.

The CDR3: CSASRPTGVGEQFF. The DNA sequence is as follows: TGCAGCGCCTCCCGTCCTACAGGGGTGGGGGAGCAGTTCTTC. The chain was built from TRBV29-1 and TRBJ2-1; the central 7 bases match TRBD1. Reading the germline V gene gives CDR1 SQVTM and CDR2 ANQGSEA. The V end gives up 7 bases and the J end 10 bases, leaving 16 bases in the junction not matched to a gene. The CDR3 has 14 amino acids, counting the end cysteine and phenylalanine. Left in the record is the CDR3 DNA by itself, 42 bases read in frame from the first base.